This TCR beta chain originates from a study of shared clonotypes between healthy human individuals. Study-wide results and caveats: Clonotype sharing levels among donors were expected to vary with sequencing depth. On the whole, naive subsets had larger estimated richness than memory subsets had.

As to this clone: Its target is not known.

As originally analysed: Sequence data from immunoSEQ were junction-only and lacked quality scores; consequently, filtering differed. TCRdb keeps only in-frame clones here, not all; method: immunoSEQ multiplex PCR. V and J calls and clone size are copied from that table; D and trimming were computed from the DNA. Of more than 2 million clones in the sample, just under 95% were seen once. Positively selected for CCR7, the CD45RO-negative cells used as naive CD8 cells excluded terminally differentiated effector memory CD45RA+ cells. The CDR3 is made up of 12 amino acids. With 1 base removed from V and 7 bases from J, the gap between germline ends came to 5 bases. Germline values: CDR1 LGHNA, CDR2 YSLEER.

Sequencing was carried out using naive CD8+ T cells sorted from blood. This sequence was found in a young man in good health. The chain uses TRBV4-3 and TRBJ2-1, with D uncertain. The CDR3 spells CASSQVSNEQFF. The DNA of the CDR3 is TGCGCCAGCAGCCAAGTCTCAAATGAGCAGTTCTTC.